These 18 T cell receptor beta chains were all obtained from the same sample, sequenced in a study of blood T cells in healthy people across ages. With a J-beta primer mix and a sample-barcoded 5' primer, a second PCR ran roughly 6 to 12 cycles. A single record per CDR3 protein comes from TCRdb applying MiXCR to the 5' RACE reads. The sample shows roughly 860,000 distinct CDR3 sequences, approximately 67% of them seen only once. The sequencing input was blood. The source is a man aged 25-40 years in good health.

The chain uses TRBV18 and TRBJ2-5; D is undetermined. This CDR3 is 15 amino acids long. From germline, CDR1 is KGHSH and CDR2 LQKENI. Trimming shortened V by 3 bases and J by 0 bases, and 11 bases separated the two germline ends. CDR3 nucleotide sequence: TGTGCCAGCTCACCCGGCGGTTGGTACCAAGAGACCCAGTACTTC. Its translation: CASSPGGWYQETQYF.

V gene TRBV5-1 combines with J gene TRBJ2-7; the match to TRBD1 covers 7 bases. Losses at the gene ends were 7 bases for V and 1 base for J; bases not matched to a gene: 8. The CDR3 extends over 14 amino acids. Germline CDR1 SGHRS, CDR2 YFSETQ. Here the CDR3 DNA reads TGCGCCAGCTGCTCGGACAGGTTATCCTACGAGCAGTACTTC. This translates into CASCSDRLSYEQYF. The full variable domain, in which reference TRBV5-1 and TRBJ2-7 provide the parts outside the CDR3, is KAGVTQTPRYLIKTRGQQVTLSCSPISGHRSVSWYQQTPGQGLQFLFEYFSETQRNKGNFPGRFSGRQFSNSRSEMNVSTLELGDSALYLCASCSDRLSYEQYFGPGTRLTVT.

The V and J genes are TRBV9 and TRBJ2-1; 16 bases map to TRBD2. V trimming: 3 bases; J trimming: 14 bases; junction bases outside the gene matches: 5. Per germline, CDR1 SGDLS and CDR2 YYNGEE. This CDR3 has 14 residues. The CDR3 DNA reads TGTGCCAGCAGCGCGGGACTAGCGGGGGGGCTTGAGTTCTTC. Protein sequence: CASSAGLAGGLEFF.

The chain uses TRBV2 and TRBJ1-4; D gene ambiguous. Germline-derived CDR1 and CDR2 are SNHLY and FYNNEI. V lost 1 base and J lost 4, with 7 bases in between. CDR3 length equals 14 residues. The CDR3 sequence: CASSEVTNNEKLFF. As DNA, the CDR3 is TGTGCCAGCAGTGAAGTGACGAATAATGAAAAACTGTTTTTT. The entire variable domain, with the rest obtained from reference TRBV2 and TRBJ1-4, is as follows: EPEVTQTPSHQVTQMGQEVILRCVPISNHLYFYWYRQILGQKVEFLVSFYNNEISEKSEIFDDQFSVERPDGSNFTLKIRSTKLEDSAMYFCASSEVTNNEKLFFGSGTQLSVL.

The rearrangement links TRBV27 to TRBJ1-6; the D gene is possibly TRBD1 (6 bases). The length of the CDR3 is 13 residues. Germline-derived CDR1 and CDR2 are MNHEY and SMNVEV (reference sequence). V lost 6 bases to trimming and J lost 10 bases, with 13 bases between them. This CDR3 reads CASSDRPGSPLHF. CDR3 sequence (DNA): TGTGCCAGCAGCGACAGGCCGGGGTCACCCCTCCACTTT.

The chain carries TRBV3-1 and TRBJ2-7; D could derive from TRBD1 or TRBD2 (6 bases each). The J call may be in error: the DNA end matches TRBJ2-5 better. Germline values: CDR1 LGHDT, CDR2 YNNKEL (reference sequence). This CDR3 is built from 14 residues. The CDR3 region is CASRSGASKETQYF. The CDR3 DNA reads TGTGCCAGCAGATCGGGGGCTAGCAAAGAGACCCAGTACTTC.

This clonotype was picked up one time. The chain couples TRBV7-2 to TRBJ2-7; D uncertain. With 6 bases removed from V and 7 bases from J, the gap between germline ends came to 25 bases. There are 16 residues in the CDR3. Germline V CDR1 and CDR2: SGHTA, FQGNSA. CDR3 in DNA: TGTGCCAGCAGTCCCCTCATGAGCTACTCCTACAATGAGCAGTACTTC. Encoded protein: CASSPLMSYSYNEQYF.

This clonotype was detected a few times. The chain carries TRBV7-9 and TRBJ2-5; D unclear. The DNA end is a closer match to TRBJ2-7, so the J assignment may be wrong. The CDR3 has 12 amino acids. Germline V lookup: CDR1 SEHNR, CDR2 FQNEAQ (reference sequence). For the CDR3, the DNA is TGTGCCAGCAGCCCGACCCCCCACGAGCAGTACTTC. This translates into CASSPTPHEQYF.

The genes are TRBV6-6 and TRBJ2-5; D remains ambiguous. This CDR3 contains 13 residues. Germline V CDR1 and CDR2: MNHNY, SVGAGI (reference sequence). The germline V and J ends were trimmed by 2 bases and 0 bases, with 4 bases remaining between them. CDR3 in amino acids: CASSYGNQETQYF. Written as DNA, the CDR3 is TGTGCCAGCAGTTACGGGAACCAAGAGACCCAGTACTTC.

This clonotype was seen a few times. This sequence joins TRBV12-3 or TRBV12-4 and TRBJ2-6; D unresolved. This CDR3 has 14 amino acids. V dropped 4 bases and J dropped 0 bases, with 4 bases sitting between them. CDR3 loop: CASSWVSGANVLTF. The CDR3, as DNA: TGTGCCAGCAGTTGGGTCTCTGGGGCCAACGTCCTGACTTTC.

The chain is built from TRBV14 and TRBJ2-7, with D hard to call. This CDR3 is 13 amino acids long. V lost 4 bases to trimming and J lost 1 base, with 8 bases between them. CDR1 SGHDN and CDR2 FVKESK come from the germline V gene. The CDR3 DNA is TGTGCCAGCAGCCGACTCCTTTCCTACGAGCAGTACTTC. As protein: CASSRLLSYEQYF.

The rearrangement links TRBV20-1 to TRBJ2-4; 8 nucleotides agree with TRBD2. The better agreement between TRBJ2-7 and the DNA end casts doubt on the J call. The CDR3 loop spans 15 amino acids. The germline CDR1 and CDR2 sequences are DFQATT and SNEGSKA (reference sequence). The CDR3 nucleotides read TGCAGTGCTAGACCCCTTCCGGGAGGGGAGGGCGAGCAGTACTTC. Residues: CSARPLPGGEGEQYF.

The rearrangement links TRBV7-9 to TRBJ2-7; the match to TRBD2 covers 11 bases. Germline V gene sequence: CDR1 SEHNR, CDR2 FQNEAQ (reference sequence). The CDR3 consists of 15 residues. After removal of 2 bases from V and 7 bases from J, the junction contained 7 bases not matched to a gene. This chain's CDR3 is CASSLRLAGGFEQYF. Here the CDR3 DNA reads TGTGCCAGCAGCTTAAGGCTAGCGGGGGGTTTTGAGCAGTACTTC.

V is TRBV20-1 and J is TRBJ2-7, with 15 nucleotides matching TRBD2. The V gene's germline CDR1 is DFQATT and CDR2 SNEGSKA (reference sequence). The CDR3 extends over 14 amino acids. V shed 5 bases and J 6 bases; nucleotides not matched to a gene: 5. The CDR3: CSAGGLAGGGEQYF. CDR3 coding DNA: TGCAGTGCTGGGGGACTAGCGGGGGGTGGCGAGCAGTACTTC.

The table lists this clonotype with a count of one. This sequence joins TRBV4-3 and TRBJ2-1; D is ambiguous. The DNA end lines up better with TRBJ2-7; the J call may be wrong. Germline V gene data show CDR1 as LGHNA and CDR2 as YSLEER. This CDR3 spans 17 amino acids. CDR3 sequence: CASSQDHAFRTKYEQYF. In DNA form, the CDR3 reads TGCGCCAGCAGCCAAGACCATGCATTTCGGACGAAATACGAGCAGTACTTC.

The J gene is TRBJ2-7, the V gene TRBV6-6, with 7 positions matching TRBD2. CDR3 size: 17 residues. Germline V gene lookup returns CDR1 MNHNY and CDR2 SVGAGI (reference sequence). The trim removed 2 bases at V and 3 bases at J, leaving 13 bases unmatched. The CDR3 DNA is TGTGCCAGCAGTTACCCATCGGGGGGTACGCCGGGCTACGAGCAGTACTTC. Translating it yields CASSYPSGGTPGYEQYF.

This clonotype was recorded once. The chain recombines TRBV9 with TRBJ2-1, with TRBD2 matching over 10 bases. Germline CDR1 SGDLS, CDR2 YYNGEE. The CDR3 has 15 amino acids. The J segment lost 8 bases and the V segment lost 0 bases, leaving 5 bases of the junction unmatched. In DNA, the CDR3 is TGTGCCAGCAGCGTAGAGCTAGCGGGGGTATATGAGCAGTTCTTC. It translates to CASSVELAGVYEQFF.

The chain has TRBV2 and TRBJ2-1; TRBD2 matches at 9 bases. The DNA matches TRBJ2-7 better at its end, which makes the J call doubtful. The CDR3 has 19 residues. Per germline, CDR1 SNHLY and CDR2 FYNNEI. CDR3 residues: CASRGSGTSLPVPNNEQYF. The CDR3 nucleotides read TGTGCCAGCAGGGGTAGCGGGACTAGCCTCCCCGTCCCTAACAATGAGCAGTACTTC.